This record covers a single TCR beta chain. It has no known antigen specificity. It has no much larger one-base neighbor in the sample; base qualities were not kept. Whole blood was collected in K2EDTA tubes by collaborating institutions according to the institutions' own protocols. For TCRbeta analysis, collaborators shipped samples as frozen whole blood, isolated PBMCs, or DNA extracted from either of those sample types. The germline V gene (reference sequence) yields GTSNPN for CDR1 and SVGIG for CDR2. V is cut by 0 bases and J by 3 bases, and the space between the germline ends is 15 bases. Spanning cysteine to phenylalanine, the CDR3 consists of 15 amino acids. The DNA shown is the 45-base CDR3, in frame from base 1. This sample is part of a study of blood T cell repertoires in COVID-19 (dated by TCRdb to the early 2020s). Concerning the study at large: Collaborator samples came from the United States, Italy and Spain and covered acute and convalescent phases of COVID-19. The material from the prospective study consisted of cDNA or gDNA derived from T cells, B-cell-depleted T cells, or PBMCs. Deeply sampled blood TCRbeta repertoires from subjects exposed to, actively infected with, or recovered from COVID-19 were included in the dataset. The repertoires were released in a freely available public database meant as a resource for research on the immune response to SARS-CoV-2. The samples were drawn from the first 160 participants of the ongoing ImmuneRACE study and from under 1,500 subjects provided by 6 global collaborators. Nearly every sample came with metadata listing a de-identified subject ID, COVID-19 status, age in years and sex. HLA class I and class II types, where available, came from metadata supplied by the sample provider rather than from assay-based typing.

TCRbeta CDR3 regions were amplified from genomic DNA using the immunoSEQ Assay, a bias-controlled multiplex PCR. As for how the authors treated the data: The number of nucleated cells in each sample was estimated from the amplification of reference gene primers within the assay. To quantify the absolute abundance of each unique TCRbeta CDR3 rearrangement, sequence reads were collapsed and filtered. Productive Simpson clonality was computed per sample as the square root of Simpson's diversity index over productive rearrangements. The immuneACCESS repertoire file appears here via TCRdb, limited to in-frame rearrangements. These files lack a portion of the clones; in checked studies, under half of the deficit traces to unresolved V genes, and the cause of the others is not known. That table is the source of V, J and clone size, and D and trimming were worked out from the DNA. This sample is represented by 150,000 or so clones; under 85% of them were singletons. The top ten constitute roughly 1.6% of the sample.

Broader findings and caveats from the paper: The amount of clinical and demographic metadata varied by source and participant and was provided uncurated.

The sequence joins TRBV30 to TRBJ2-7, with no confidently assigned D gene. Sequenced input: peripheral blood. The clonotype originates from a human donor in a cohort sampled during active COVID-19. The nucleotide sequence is TGTGCCTGGAGTGTACGAGGTACCCTCATCTACGAGCAGTACTTC. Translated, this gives CAWSVRGTLIYEQYF.